Listed here are 8 T cell receptor beta chains from one sample, sequenced in a study of T cells in Graves' hyperthyroidism and ophthalmopathy. From RNA transcripts, TCR beta CDR3 regions were amplified. During a first-round RT-PCR of the TCR CDR3, the HTBI primer set was used. TCRdb re-analysed the multiplex PCR reads in MiXCR, keeping a single row per CDR3 protein. The sample shows about 320,000 distinct CDR3 sequences, around a sixth of them seen only once. The source material was blood. Receptors were obtained from a man aged 25-45 years with Graves' hyperthyroidism.

This clonotype was counted many times. The V and J genes are TRBV5-1 and TRBJ2-7; D is unresolved. Trimming cost V 1 base and J 5 bases, with 4 bases left between them. Germline values: CDR1 SGHRS, CDR2 YFSETQ. The CDR3 is 11 residues long. The CDR3 DNA sequence: TGCGCCAGCAGCTTGTTCCACGAGCAGTACTTC. Translated, it gives CASSLFHEQYF.

This clonotype showed up many times. The V gene is TRBV30, the J gene TRBJ1-6; D call uncertain. The germline gives CDR1 GTSNPN, CDR2 SVGIG (reference sequence). V lost 0 bases, J lost 5 bases, and 5 bases lay in between. The CDR3 sequence is 13 residues long. The CDR3 DNA sequence: TGTGCCTGGAGTGTGGAGAATAATTCACCCCTCCACTTT. It specifies CAWSVENNSPLHF.

This chain uses TRBV29-1 with TRBJ2-7; 11 bases are shared with TRBD1. CDR1 is SQVTM, CDR2 ANQGSEA, per germline. After removal of 5 bases from V and 5 bases from J, the junction contained 8 bases not matched to a gene. The CDR3 extends over 14 amino acids. CDR3 sequence reads: CSVHGTGGVDEQYF. The DNA of the CDR3 is TGCAGCGTTCACGGGACAGGGGGGGTGGACGAGCAGTACTTC.

This clonotype was seen at least ten times. V gene TRBV7-9 combines with J gene TRBJ2-1, with 10 nucleotides matching TRBD2. The CDR3 extends over 16 amino acids. Losses at the gene ends were 0 bases for V and 3 bases for J; bases not matched to a gene: 2. CDR1 and CDR2 from the germline V gene are SEHNR and FQNEAQ (reference sequence). The CDR3 here is CASSLALAGVYNEQFF. Here the CDR3 DNA reads TGTGCCAGCAGCTTAGCGCTAGCGGGAGTCTACAATGAGCAGTTCTTC.

V gene TRBV20-1 combines with J gene TRBJ1-2; 8 bases align to TRBD1. Germline V gene sequence: CDR1 DFQATT, CDR2 SNEGSKA (reference sequence). This CDR3 is built from 15 residues. V lost 2 bases to trimming and J lost 2 bases; unmatched junction nucleotides: 7. CDR3 nucleotide sequence: TGCAGTGCTAGAATATACGGGACAGGCAACTATGGCTACACCTTC. Amino acids: CSARIYGTGNYGYTF.

This clonotype was seen at least ten times. The chain couples TRBV27 to TRBJ2-7; D ambiguous. The CDR3 extends over 14 amino acids. Trimming removed 0 bases at V and 2 bases at J, with 8 bases between. Germline CDR1 is MNHEY and CDR2 is SMNVEV (reference sequence). The CDR3 DNA is TGTGCCAGCAGTTTATCAGGGTCCCCCTACGAGCAGTACTTC. This sequence encodes CASSLSGSPYEQYF.

This clonotype was detected many times. This chain uses TRBV20-1 with TRBJ2-5, with a tentative D call TRBD1 (6 bases). Trimming removed 5 bases at V and 3 bases at J, with 13 bases between. The CDR3 sequence is 13 residues long. Looked up from germline, CDR1 is DFQATT and CDR2 is SNEGSKA (reference sequence). CDR3 loop: CSAPDRIKETQYF. The DNA of the CDR3 is TGCAGTGCTCCCGACAGGATTAAAGAGACCCAGTACTTC.

This clonotype came up many times. In DNA form, the CDR3 reads TGTGCCAGCAGCTGGGGGACTAGCGGGAGCGGTGAGCAGTTCTTC. Protein product: CASSWGTSGSGEQFF. The chain couples TRBV7-3 to TRBJ2-1; 14 bases fit TRBD2. Per the germline V gene, CDR1 is SGHTA and CDR2 is FQGTGA. V shed 4 bases, J shed 9 bases, and the junction held 5 bases outside the gene matches. The length of the CDR3 is 15 residues.